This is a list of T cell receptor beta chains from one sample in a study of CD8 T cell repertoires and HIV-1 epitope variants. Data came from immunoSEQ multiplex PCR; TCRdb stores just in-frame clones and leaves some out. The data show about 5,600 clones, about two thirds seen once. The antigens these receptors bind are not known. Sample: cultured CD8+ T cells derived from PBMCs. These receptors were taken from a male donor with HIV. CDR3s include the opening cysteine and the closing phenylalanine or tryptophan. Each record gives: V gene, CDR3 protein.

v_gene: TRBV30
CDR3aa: CAWSVLGDTGELFF

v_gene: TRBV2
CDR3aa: CASILAGPYNEQFF

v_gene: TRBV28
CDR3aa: CASRGTGGRTYEQYF

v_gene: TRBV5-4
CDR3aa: CASSLGAGAFHQETQYF

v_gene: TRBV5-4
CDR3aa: CASSDTSGGTDTQYF

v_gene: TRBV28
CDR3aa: CASSSDRADEQYF

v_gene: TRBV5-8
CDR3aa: CASSDPGTGVLGAF

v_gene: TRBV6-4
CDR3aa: CASSDSQGHGNQPQHF

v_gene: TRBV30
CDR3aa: CAWSGDGYEQYF

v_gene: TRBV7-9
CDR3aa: CASSPPRGASTGELFF

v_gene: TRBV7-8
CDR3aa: CASTVLAGDYEQYF

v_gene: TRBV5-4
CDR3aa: CASSLNQGGTTEAFF

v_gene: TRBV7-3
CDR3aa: CASSPGLATNEQFF

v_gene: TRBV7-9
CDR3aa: CASSPQSGRSYNEQFF

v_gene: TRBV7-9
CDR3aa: CASSRPDRVKTEAFF

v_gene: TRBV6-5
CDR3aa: CASSPGGGEQFF

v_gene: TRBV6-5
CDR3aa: CASGEGDTGELFF

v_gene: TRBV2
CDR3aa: CASSGVPGTENSPLHF

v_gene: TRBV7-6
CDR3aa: CASSLARDRSGRETQYF

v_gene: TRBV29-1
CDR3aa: CSVPLPVGYTF

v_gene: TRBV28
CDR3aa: CASSLGTAYGYTF

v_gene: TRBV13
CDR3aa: CASSLGWASGSTGELFF

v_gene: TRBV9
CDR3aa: CASSVDKGTGSGGNSPLHF

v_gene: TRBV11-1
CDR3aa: CASSLEGRSQETQYF

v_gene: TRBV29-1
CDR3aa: CSVSSGAGEQYF

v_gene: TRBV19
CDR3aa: CASSWGNSYEQYF

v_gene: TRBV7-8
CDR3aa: CASSLAEYTEAFF

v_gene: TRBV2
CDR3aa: CASDTVGEQFF

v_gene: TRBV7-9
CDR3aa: CASSLRESGNTIYF

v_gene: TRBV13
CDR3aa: CASSSGQGAGTEAFF

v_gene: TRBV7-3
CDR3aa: CASSLSRNYEQYF

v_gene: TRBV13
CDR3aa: CASRPLSVGITDTQYF

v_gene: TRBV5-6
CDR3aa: CASSLAEMGSPLHF

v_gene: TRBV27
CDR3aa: CASSYSHGYEQYF

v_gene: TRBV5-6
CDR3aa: CASSFGVTPGIPLHF

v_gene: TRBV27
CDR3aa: CASSYTQRGGELFF

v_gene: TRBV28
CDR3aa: CASSIAGSNTDTQYF

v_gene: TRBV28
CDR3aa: CASSPPDRAHEQYF

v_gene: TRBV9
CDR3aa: CASSVESRNEQFF